These 10 T cell receptor beta chains share one sample of origin, sequenced in a study of post-analysis software for immune sequencing data. No antigens are known for them. Whole-study findings and limits: There were a few TRBV segments more frequent in patients than controls, and TRBV5-6, TRBV5-1 and TRBV20-1 were among them.

Unique molecular identifiers were carried by the TCR beta cDNA libraries. TCRdb independently ran MiXCR on the PCR reads; one entry per CDR3 protein. The data hold 450,000 to 650,000 distinct CDR3 sequences, with roughly 40% observed a single time. Material: blood. The origin of the receptors is a girl between 10 and 17 years old with multiple sclerosis.

This clonotype has at least ten counts. The chain combines TRBV5-1 with TRBJ1-5, with a tentative D call TRBD1 (5 bases). The CDR3 runs 14 residues. Trimming cost V 0 bases and J 2 bases, with 6 bases left between them. Germline V gene data show CDR1 as SGHRS and CDR2 as YFSETQ. The chain's CDR3 is CASSLEGGNQPQHF. DNA of the CDR3: TGCGCCAGCAGCTTGGAAGGGGGCAATCAGCCCCAGCATTTT.

The chain employs TRBV6-4 and TRBJ2-1; 7 positions match TRBD2. The CDR3 contains 16 residues. From germline, CDR1 is MRHNA and CDR2 SNTAGT. V shed 4 bases and J 2 bases; nucleotides not matched to a gene: 8. The DNA of the CDR3 is TGTGCCAGCAGTGTGGCTAGCGGAGACCCCTACAATGAGCAGTTCTTC. It codes for CASSVASGDPYNEQFF.

This clonotype was detected a few times. The chain joins TRBV2 to TRBJ2-1; 8 positions agree with TRBD1. The germline V gene encodes CDR1 SNHLY and CDR2 FYNNEI. The CDR3 runs 15 residues. Losses at the gene ends were 6 bases for V and 5 bases for J; bases not matched to a gene: 9. CDR3 sequence reads: CASREPRGPDNEQFF. The CDR3 nucleotides read TGTGCCAGCAGAGAACCCAGGGGGCCGGACAATGAGCAGTTCTTC.

This clonotype was recorded a few times. The rearrangement joins TRBV18 to TRBJ1-2; D gene unclear. The germline V gene has CDR1 KGHSH and CDR2 LQKENI. CDR3 size: 13 residues. V was cut by 0 bases and J by 7 bases, with 9 bases left in between. CDR3 residues: CASSPPEGGGYTF. Written as DNA, the CDR3 is TGTGCCAGCTCACCACCAGAAGGAGGTGGCTACACCTTC. The full variable domain, rest sourced from reference TRBV18 and TRBJ1-2, is NAGVMQNPRHLVRRRGQEARLRCSPMKGHSHVYWYRQLPEEGLKFMVYLQKENIIDESGMPKERFSAEFPKEGPSILRIQQVVRGDSAAYFCASSPPEGGGYTFGSGTRLTVV.

This rearrangement joins TRBV5-8 to TRBJ2-7; 14 bases line up with TRBD2. There are 14 residues in the CDR3. The V segment lost 5 bases and the J segment 4 bases; nucleotides outside the gene matches: 2. Germline-derived CDR1 and CDR2 are SGHTS and YDEGEE. The CDR3 reads CASRGLAGVYEQYF. In DNA form, the CDR3 reads TGTGCCAGCAGGGGACTAGCGGGAGTTTACGAGCAGTACTTC. The variable domain in full, completed from reference TRBV5-8 and TRBJ2-7, reads EAGVTQSPTHLIKTRGQQATLRCSPISGHTSVYWYQQALGLGLQFLLWYDEGEERNRGNFPPRFSGRQFPNYSSELNVNALELEDSALYLCASRGLAGVYEQYFGPGTRLTVT.

This clonotype turned up a few times. The chain combines TRBV5-1 with TRBJ2-6; D is undetermined. The CDR3 totals 16 residues. Trimming left V 3 bases short and J 0 bases short, with 10 bases between. CDR1 and CDR2 from the germline V gene are SGHRS and YFSETQ. The CDR3 loop reads CASSYGRLSGANVLTF. The CDR3, as DNA: TGCGCCAGCAGCTACGGACGGCTCTCTGGGGCCAACGTCCTGACTTTC.

The chain combines TRBV12-3 or TRBV12-4 with TRBJ2-1; D call uncertain. The CDR3 loop spans 15 amino acids. V was trimmed by 2 bases and J by 9 bases, leaving 17 bases between them. The CDR3 region is CASSLSRYPLGEQFF. CDR3 nucleotides: TGTGCCAGCAGTTTATCGAGGTATCCCTTGGGTGAGCAGTTCTTC.

This clonotype was seen a handful of times. The V gene is TRBV5-1, the J gene TRBJ2-4; 7 nucleotides match TRBD1. The J call is uncertain, as TRBJ2-7 better fits the DNA end. The CDR3 spans 15 residues. Germline assignment: CDR1 SGHRS and CDR2 YFSETQ. The CDR3 loop is CASSLRVGGFYEQYF. The CDR3 DNA follows: TGCGCCAGCAGCTTGAGGGTAGGGGGCTTCTACGAGCAGTACTTC.

The chain recombines TRBV6-1 with TRBJ1-1; D gene unclear. Germline CDR1 is MNHNS and CDR2 is SASEGT. V gave up 7 bases and J gave up 3 bases, with 24 bases separating them. This CDR3 has 17 residues. As DNA, the CDR3 is TGTGCCAGCATGGGTTTTGGCGGCGGAGGATGGTACACTGAAGCTTTCTTT. Translated, it gives CASMGFGGGGWYTEAFF.

This clonotype was counted between two and nine times. The chain recombines TRBV20-1 with TRBJ2-3, with no clear D. From germline, CDR1 is DFQATT and CDR2 SNEGSKA (reference sequence). The CDR3 has 13 residues. Trimming stripped 6 bases from V and 6 bases from J, with 16 bases between. In DNA, the CDR3 is TGCAGTGCGGTCGGGTCTACGACGGATACGCAGTATTTT. It encodes CSAVGSTTDTQYF.